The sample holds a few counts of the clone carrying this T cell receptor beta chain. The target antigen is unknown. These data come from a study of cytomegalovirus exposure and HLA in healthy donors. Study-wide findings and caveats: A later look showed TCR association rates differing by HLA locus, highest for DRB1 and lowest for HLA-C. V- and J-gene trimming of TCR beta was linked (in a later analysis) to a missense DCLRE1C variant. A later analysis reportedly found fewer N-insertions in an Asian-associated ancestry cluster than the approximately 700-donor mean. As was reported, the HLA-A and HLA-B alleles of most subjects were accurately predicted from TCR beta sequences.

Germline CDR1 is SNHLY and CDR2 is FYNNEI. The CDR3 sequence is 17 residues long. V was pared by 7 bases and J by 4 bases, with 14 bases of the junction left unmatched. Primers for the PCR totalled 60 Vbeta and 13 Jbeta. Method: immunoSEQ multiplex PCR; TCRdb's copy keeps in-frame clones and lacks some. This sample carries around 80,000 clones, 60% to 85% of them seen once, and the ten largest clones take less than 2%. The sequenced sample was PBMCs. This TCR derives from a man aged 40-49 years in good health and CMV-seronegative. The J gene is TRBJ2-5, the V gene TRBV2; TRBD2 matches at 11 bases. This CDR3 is CASNLLAGVSGRETQYF. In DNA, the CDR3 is TGTGCCAGCAACCTACTAGCGGGAGTTTCTGGTAGAGAGACCCAGTACTTC.